This T cell receptor beta chain was observed in a study of cytomegalovirus exposure and HLA in healthy donors. Study-wide results and caveats: Reports credit the classifier with highly specific, highly sensitive diagnosis of cytomegalovirus status.

Details on this clone: What it binds is unknown.

Trimming removed 0 bases at V and 1 base at J, with 11 bases between. CDR1 is SGDLS, CDR2 YYNGEE, per germline. The CDR3 length is 15 residues. It was with 60 Vbeta and 13 Jbeta primers that the PCR ran. Libraries were prepared by immunoSEQ multiplex PCR; TCRdb keeps only in-frame clonotypes and omits some of them. The sample yields 90,000 to 120,000 clones, about 74% seen once. The specimen sequenced was PBMCs. This clonotype was obtained from a young woman in good health and CMV-seropositive. The V and J genes are TRBV9 and TRBJ2-7, with D maybe TRBD1 (5 bases). The CDR3 region has the DNA TGTGCCAGCAGCGTAGAGCAGGGATCTTCCTACGAGCAGTACTTC. It specifies CASSVEQGSSYEQYF.